This TCR beta chain stems from a study of blood T cell repertoires in COVID-19. Study-wide context: Acute and convalescent COVID-19 specimens originated in the United States, Italy and Spain. PBMCs, B-cell-depleted T cells, or T cells provided the cDNA or gDNA that made up the material.

Trimming cost V 3 bases and J 9 bases, with 14 bases left between them. Germline CDR1 SEHNR, CDR2 FQNEAQ (reference sequence). This CDR3 has 13 amino acids. In the source study's methods: Amplification of reference gene primers provided the estimated nucleated cell counts. Sequenced by immunoSEQ multiplex PCR; TCRdb stores in-frame clones only, minus some. That table is the source of V, J and clone size, and D and trimming were worked out from the DNA. Of some 50,000 clones detected, about 90% appear once; the ten largest clones hold roughly 9.2%. The J gene is TRBJ1-1, the V gene TRBV7-9; D is unclear. The sequenced material came from peripheral blood. The receptor's source is a human donor in a cohort sampled during active COVID-19. CDR3 protein: CASSFIASNQAFF. CDR3 nucleotides: TGTGCCAGCAGCTTTATAGCCAGCAATCAAGCTTTCTTT.